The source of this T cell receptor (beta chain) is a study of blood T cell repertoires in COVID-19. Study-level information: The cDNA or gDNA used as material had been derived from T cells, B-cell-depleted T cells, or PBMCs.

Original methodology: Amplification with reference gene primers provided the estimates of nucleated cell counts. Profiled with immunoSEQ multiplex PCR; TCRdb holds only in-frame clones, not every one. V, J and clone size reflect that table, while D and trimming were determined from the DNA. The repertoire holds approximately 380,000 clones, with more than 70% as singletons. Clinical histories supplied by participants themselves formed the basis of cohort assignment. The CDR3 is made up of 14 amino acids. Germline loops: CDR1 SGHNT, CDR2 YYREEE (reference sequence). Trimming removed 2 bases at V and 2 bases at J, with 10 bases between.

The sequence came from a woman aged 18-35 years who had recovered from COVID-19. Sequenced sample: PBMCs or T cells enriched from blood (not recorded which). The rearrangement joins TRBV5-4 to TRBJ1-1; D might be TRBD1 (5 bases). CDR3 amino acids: CASSFGGDNTEAFF. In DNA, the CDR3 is TGTGCCAGCAGCTTTGGGGGGGATAACACTGAAGCTTTCTTT.